The rows below give T cell receptor beta chains drawn from one sample of a study of post-analysis software for immune sequencing data. Via MiXCR, TCRdb re-called the PCR reads, giving one row per CDR3 protein. This table has about 760,000 distinct CDR3 sequences, 25% to 30% appearing once. Sequenced material: blood. All receptors derive from a girl aged 10-17 years with multiple sclerosis. CDR3s include the opening cysteine and the closing phenylalanine or tryptophan. The order of the fields is J gene, clone size, D gene, V gene, CDR3 protein, CDR3 DNA. A D gene is named only where the DNA matches it firmly. Clone size is stated in some rows and not others, as once, few, many or a class when expanded.

TRBJ2-7	NA	NA	TRBV7-9	CASSPLGAEQYF	TGTGCCAGCAGCCCACTAGGAGCCGAGCAGTACTTC
TRBJ2-1	NA	NA	TRBV4-3	CASSPKTESYYNEQFF	TGCGCCAGCAGCCCAAAGACGGAAAGCTACTACAATGAGCAGTTCTTC
TRBJ2-5	NA	NA	TRBV10-3	CAISGQAQETQYF	TGTGCCATCAGTGGACAGGCACAAGAGACCCAGTACTTC
TRBJ2-6	few	TRBD2	TRBV20-1	CSGVLAGSSGANVLTF	TGCAGTGGAGTTTTAGCGGGAAGCTCTGGGGCCAACGTCCTGACTTTC
TRBJ2-5	few	NA	TRBV4-2	CASSPHPRAETQYF	TGTGCCAGCAGCCCACACCCCAGGGCGGAGACCCAGTACTTC
TRBJ2-1	few	TRBD1	TRBV7-2	CASSRQGGNEQFF	TGTGCCAGCAGCCGACAGGGGGGAAATGAGCAGTTCTTC
TRBJ2-5	few	TRBD1	TRBV28	CASSPNRARGRGSQETQYF	TGTGCCAGCAGTCCCAACCGGGCCCGGGGCAGGGGGTCCCAAGAGACCCAGTACTTC
TRBJ2-7	few	NA	TRBV6-1	CASSVGPIGEQYF	TGTGCCAGCAGTGTAGGTCCTATTGGGGAGCAGTACTTC
TRBJ2-3	NA	TRBD1	TRBV29-1	CSGGTDLSTDTQYF	TGCAGCGGAGGGACAGATCTAAGCACAGATACGCAGTATTTT
TRBJ2-4	few	NA	TRBV2	CASKAPFSKNIQYF	TGTGCCAGCAAAGCCCCTTTTTCCAAAAACATTCAGTACTTC
TRBJ2-2	NA	NA	TRBV6-1	CASSAWSGGELFF	TGTGCCAGCAGCGCCTGGAGTGGCGGGGAGCTGTTTTTT
TRBJ2-7	many	TRBD1	TRBV4-1	CASSHPGTGGSYEQYF	TGCGCCAGCAGCCACCCCGGGACAGGGGGTTCCTACGAGCAGTACTTC
TRBJ2-3	NA	NA	TRBV12-3/TRBV12-4	CASSVGSGWRTDTQYF	TGTGCCAGCAGTGTAGGAAGCGGGTGGCGCACAGATACGCAGTATTTT
TRBJ2-5	NA	NA	TRBV7-9	CASSSLRTVYQETQYF	TGTGCCAGCAGCTCTCTTAGGACAGTATACCAAGAGACCCAGTACTTC
TRBJ1-4	few	NA	TRBV20-1	CSARDRQVLVGEKLFF	TGCAGTGCTAGAGATAGACAGGTGCTGGTGGGTGAAAAACTGTTTTTT
TRBJ1-2	many	NA	TRBV29-1	CSVGGGSNYGYTF	TGCAGCGTTGGGGGGGGATCCAACTATGGCTACACCTTC
TRBJ2-1	many	NA	TRBV10-3	CAISESGGSYNEQFF	TGTGCCATCAGTGAGTCTGGGGGGTCCTACAATGAGCAGTTCTTC
TRBJ1-1	few	NA	TRBV6-5	CASSPHAGRPNTEAFF	TGTGCCAGCAGCCCCCACGCTGGCAGGCCGAACACTGAAGCTTTCTTT
TRBJ2-5	NA	NA	TRBV7-2	CASSLGGQGGQYF	TGTGCCAGCAGCTTAGGGGGGCAGGGGGGGCAGTACTTC
TRBJ2-7	NA	NA	TRBV7-9	CANSPLGGTATYEQYF	TGTGCCAACAGCCCACTAGGCGGGACAGCAACATACGAGCAGTACTTC
TRBJ2-5	NA	TRBD1	TRBV5-1	CASSWAGTGGRIEYQETLYF	TGCGCCAGCAGCTGGGCCGGGACAGGGGGCCGGATCGAGTACCAAGAGACCCTGTACTTC
TRBJ1-6	few	NA	TRBV6-1	CASSESQTGSSPLHF	TGTGCCAGCAGTGAATCCCAGACAGGATCCTCACCCCTCCACTTT
TRBJ2-2	NA	TRBD2	TRBV5-1	CASSTQGGDTGELFF	TGCGCCAGCAGCACGCAGGGAGGGGACACCGGGGAGCTGTTTTTT
TRBJ1-1	NA	TRBD1	TRBV4-1	CASSQARGLTEAFF	TGCGCCAGCAGCCAGGCCAGGGGGCTTACTGAAGCTTTCTTT
TRBJ1-2	NA	NA	TRBV3-1	CASSQDSTAGTYGYTF	TGTGCCAGCAGCCAAGATTCTACGGCGGGAACCTATGGCTACACCTTC
TRBJ2-2	few	NA	TRBV24-1	CATGLPGQTGELFF	TGTGCCACCGGGCTCCCTGGACAGACCGGGGAGCTGTTTTTT
TRBJ2-1	NA	NA	TRBV4-2	CASSQASGTYNEQFF	TGTGCCAGCAGCCAAGCCAGCGGAACCTACAATGAGCAGTTCTTC
TRBJ2-3	NA	NA	TRBV3-1	CASSHIAWSSTDTQYF	TGTGCCAGCAGCCATATAGCGTGGAGCAGCACAGATACGCAGTATTTT
TRBJ2-3	NA	TRBD2	TRBV12-3/TRBV12-4	CASSGSGGADTQYF	TGTGCCAGCAGTGGTAGCGGGGGAGCAGATACGCAGTATTTT
TRBJ2-1	NA	TRBD2	TRBV20-1	CSARWTSGRVDEQFF	TGCAGTGCTAGGTGGACTAGCGGGAGGGTCGATGAGCAGTTCTTC
TRBJ2-4	NA	TRBD1	TRBV5-6	CASSHRLTGGFQNIQYF	TGTGCCAGCAGTCATCGCCTTACAGGGGGCTTTCAAAACATTCAGTACTTC
TRBJ2-3	NA	NA	TRBV5-8	CASSVWKGTKSTDTQYF	TGTGCCAGCAGCGTGTGGAAGGGGACCAAGAGCACAGATACGCAGTATTTT
TRBJ2-7	NA	NA	TRBV20-1	CSARDPGSTSYNEQYF	TGCAGTGCTAGAGATCCGGGTAGTACTTCCTACAATGAGCAGTACTTC
TRBJ1-1	NA	TRBD1	TRBV2	CASSNHLRTGRATEAFF	TGTGCCAGCAGTAATCATCTCAGGACAGGGAGGGCGACTGAAGCTTTCTTT
TRBJ2-1	few	TRBD2	TRBV6-4	CASSGGISGVWNEQFF	TGTGCCAGCAGCGGGGGGATTAGCGGGGTCTGGAATGAGCAGTTCTTC
TRBJ2-1	few	NA	TRBV29-1	CSVGAGRNEQFF	TGCAGCGTTGGAGCAGGGAGGAATGAGCAGTTCTTC
TRBJ2-5	few	NA	TRBV12-3/TRBV12-4	CASSLIGESRVAQYF	TGTGCCAGCAGTTTAATCGGCGAATCGCGAGTGGCCCAGTACTTC
TRBJ2-7	NA	NA	TRBV12-3/TRBV12-4	CASNPGGQAVTEQYF	TGTGCCAGCAACCCGGGGGGACAGGCGGTTACCGAGCAGTACTTC
TRBJ1-3	NA	TRBD1	TRBV6-5	CASSSGQGTGNTIYF	TGTGCCAGCAGCTCAGGACAGGGGACTGGAAACACCATATATTTT
TRBJ2-5	few	NA	TRBV3-1	CASSQESSRETQYF	TGTGCCAGCAGCCAAGAGTCCAGTCGAGAGACCCAGTACTTC
TRBJ1-2	NA	NA	TRBV3-1	CASTKEAAGSDEYGYTF	TGTGCCAGCACCAAAGAGGCTGCGGGATCGGATGAATATGGCTACACCTTC
TRBJ2-2	NA	TRBD2	TRBV6-5	CASRVRGGNTGELFF	TGTGCCAGCAGGGTGCGGGGGGGCAACACCGGGGAGCTGTTTTTT
TRBJ1-4	NA	NA	TRBV12-3/TRBV12-4	CASSPRGQNYATNEKLFF	TGTGCCAGCAGCCCGCGAGGGCAGAACTATGCAACTAATGAAAAACTGTTTTTT
TRBJ2-7	NA	TRBD1	TRBV7-2	CASSITGGHHEQYF	TGTGCCAGCAGCATAACAGGGGGCCACCACGAGCAGTACTTC
TRBJ2-3	few	TRBD2	TRBV15	CATSGGRAVSTDTQYF	TGTGCCACCAGCGGCGGGAGGGCGGTTAGCACAGATACGCAGTATTTT
TRBJ2-1	few	TRBD2	TRBV20-1	CSAPLAGNYNEQFF	TGCAGTGCGCCTCTAGCGGGCAACTACAATGAGCAGTTCTTC
TRBJ2-5	NA	NA	TRBV5-5	CASSLGSISQETQYF	TGTGCCAGCAGCTTAGGCTCCATCTCCCAAGAGACCCAGTACTTC
TRBJ2-7	NA	TRBD2	TRBV7-9	CASSWAGVSYEQYF	TGTGCCAGCAGCTGGGCGGGAGTCAGCTACGAGCAGTACTTC
TRBJ1-1	NA	TRBD1	TRBV27	CASSLGRGLYRAFF	TGTGCCAGCAGTTTGGGCAGGGGGCTTTATCGAGCTTTCTTT
TRBJ2-2	NA	TRBD2	TRBV6-2/TRBV6-3	CASSYSTGGPTGELFF	TGTGCCAGCAGTTACTCGACGGGAGGACCCACCGGGGAGCTGTTTTTT
TRBJ2-7	NA	NA	TRBV6-1	CASSEGQGPEYEQYF	TGTGCCAGCAGTGAAGGCCAGGGCCCGGAATACGAGCAGTACTTC
TRBJ2-3	few	TRBD1	TRBV12-3/TRBV12-4	CASSFGRGITDTQYF	TGTGCCAGCAGTTTCGGCAGGGGGATCACAGATACGCAGTATTTT
TRBJ2-7	few	NA	TRBV20-1	CSAAGEVLSYEQYF	TGCAGTGCAGCCGGTGAGGTTCTCTCCTACGAGCAGTACTTC
TRBJ2-1	NA	NA	TRBV12-3/TRBV12-4	CASSFGLLDEQFF	TGTGCCAGCAGTTTTGGACTCCTGGATGAGCAGTTCTTC
TRBJ2-5	NA	NA	TRBV3-1	CASSQAATGRSETQYF	TGTGCCAGCAGCCAAGCGGCAACGGGAAGATCGGAGACCCAGTACTTC
TRBJ1-6	NA	NA	TRBV7-9	CASSFIGRPLHF	TGTGCCAGCAGCTTTATTGGGCGTCCCCTCCACTTT
TRBJ2-7	NA	NA	TRBV20-1	CSASPGLGGGEQYF	TGCAGTGCCAGCCCGGGACTCGGAGGTGGAGAGCAGTACTTC
TRBJ1-2	NA	TRBD1	TRBV27	CASSPPGGIYGYTF	TGTGCCAGCAGTCCCCCAGGGGGAATCTATGGCTACACCTTC